This TCR beta chain originates from a study of T cell repertoires in cytomegalovirus infection. Study-wide context: Public signatures in TCR beta pointed to CMV infection and matching HLA type.

TCRdb re-called the reads with MiXCR, one entry per CDR3 protein. The sample shows around 350,000 distinct CDR3 sequences, around 18% of them seen only once. Study-level results: Dominating the ex vivo response were TCR beta clonotypes that were CMV-specific and HLA-C-restricted. Cumulative frequency of public TCR beta families picked out carriers of CMV plus the relevant HLA.

The CDR3 extends over 14 amino acids. Trimming removed 5 bases at V and 3 bases at J, with 8 bases between. CDR1 is MNHNS and CDR2 is SASEGT in the germline V gene. This clonotype was observed a few times. The antigen remains unidentified. The TCR originated in a human donor in good health (CMV status not recorded). Some clones in this sample may be carry-over from other donors' samples. The chain joins TRBV6-1 to TRBJ2-6, with D possibly matching TRBD1 (5 bases). Sequencing used PBMCs. The CDR3 DNA is TGTGCCAGCAGTAGGGGTGGTGGGGCCAACGTCCTGACTTTC. Its translation is CASSRGGGANVLTF.